This T cell receptor (beta chain) was sequenced during a study of blood T cell repertoires in COVID-19. Across the study: Both acute and convalescent COVID-19 samples were obtained from the United States, Italy and Spain. T cells, B-cell-depleted T cells, or PBMCs provided the cDNA or gDNA that served as material.

TCRdb keeps only in-frame clones here, not all; method: immunoSEQ multiplex PCR. The table records 250,000 to 300,000 clones, 85% to 90% of them present only once. V was pared by 4 bases and J by 7 bases, with 13 bases between. The CDR3 is 13 residues long. Germline values: CDR1 LGHDT, CDR2 YNNKEL (reference sequence). The V gene is TRBV3-1 (or the pseudogene TRBV3-2), the J gene TRBJ1-2; D gene ambiguous. This clonotype originated in a woman in her thirties or forties who had recovered from COVID-19. Sequencing used peripheral blood. The chain's CDR3 is CASSPNLVSGYTF. The CDR3 DNA reads TGTGCCAGCAGCCCTAACCTCGTTAGTGGCTACACCTTC.